A selection of T cell receptor beta chains follows, all from one sample in a study of OX40 agonist ivuxolimab in advanced cancers. The protocol was immunoSEQ multiplex PCR, while the TCRdb copy is restricted to in-frame clones and leaves out a portion. The repertoire consists of about 37,000 clones, with more than 85% occurring once and the leading ten covering 19%. This specimen consisted of CD4+ or CD8+ T cells sorted from blood, obtained in a trial of the OX40 agonist ivuxolimab. The receptors shown here come from an adult with an advanced solid tumor such as melanoma, head and neck, liver or kidney cancer. Both conserved end residues are part of each CDR3. D genes are given only for firm matches. Only some rows state a clone size, as once, few, many or a class for expanded clones.

d_call: -; j_call: TRBJ1-2; clone_size: -; v_call: TRBV4-1; cdr3_aa: CASSQEQQGGYGYTF; cdr3_nt: TGCGCCAGCAGCCAAGAACAGCAGGGCGGCTATGGCTACACCTTC
d_call: -; j_call: TRBJ1-2; clone_size: -; v_call: TRBV27; cdr3_aa: CASSFGQGGGYTF; cdr3_nt: TGTGCCAGCAGTTTCGGGCAGGGAGGTGGCTACACCTTC
d_call: TRBD1; j_call: TRBJ1-2; clone_size: -; v_call: TRBV13; cdr3_aa: CASSSWTGYGYTF; cdr3_nt: TGTGCCAGCAGCTCCTGGACAGGGTATGGCTACACCTTC
d_call: TRBD1; j_call: TRBJ2-1; clone_size: -; v_call: TRBV19; cdr3_aa: CASSPGTDYNEQFF; cdr3_nt: TGTGCCAGTAGCCCCGGGACAGACTACAATGAGCAGTTCTTC
d_call: TRBD1; j_call: TRBJ2-5; clone_size: -; v_call: TRBV27; cdr3_aa: CASSTGGQETQYF; cdr3_nt: TGTGCCAGCAGTACAGGGGGTCAAGAGACCCAGTACTTC
d_call: TRBD1; j_call: TRBJ1-2; clone_size: -; v_call: TRBV11-2; cdr3_aa: CASSLPAGGGYGYTF; cdr3_nt: TGTGCCAGCAGCTTACCCGCAGGGGGGGGGTATGGCTACACCTTC
d_call: -; j_call: TRBJ2-3; clone_size: -; v_call: TRBV5-1; cdr3_aa: CASSLWALGRISDTQYF; cdr3_nt: TGCGCCAGCAGCCTGTGGGCCCTGGGACGGATTTCCGATACGCAGTATTTT
d_call: -; j_call: TRBJ2-7; clone_size: -; v_call: TRBV6-6; cdr3_aa: CASSGTVTYEQYF; cdr3_nt: TGTGCCAGCAGCGGGACCGTGACCTACGAGCAGTACTTC
d_call: -; j_call: TRBJ1-2; clone_size: -; v_call: TRBV6-5; cdr3_aa: CASSYSSDTYGYTF; cdr3_nt: TGTGCCAGCAGTTACTCGAGCGACACCTATGGCTACACCTTC
d_call: -; j_call: TRBJ1-2; clone_size: -; v_call: TRBV6-6; cdr3_aa: CASSYSKENYGYTF; cdr3_nt: TGTGCCAGCAGTTACTCGAAAGAAAACTATGGCTACACCTTC
d_call: -; j_call: TRBJ1-2; clone_size: -; v_call: TRBV6-5; cdr3_aa: CASSYSQNYGYTF; cdr3_nt: TGTGCCAGCAGTTACTCCCAGAACTATGGCTACACCTTC
d_call: -; j_call: TRBJ1-2; clone_size: -; v_call: TRBV4-3; cdr3_aa: CASSQDRISKAMYGYTF; cdr3_nt: TGCGCCAGCAGCCAAGATCGGATAAGTAAGGCTATGTATGGCTACACCTTC
d_call: -; j_call: TRBJ1-1; clone_size: -; v_call: TRBV4-1; cdr3_aa: CASSQVPGATEAFF; cdr3_nt: TGCGCCAGCAGCCAAGTTCCCGGGGCCACTGAAGCTTTCTTT
d_call: -; j_call: TRBJ1-2; clone_size: -; v_call: TRBV19; cdr3_aa: CASKDWNANYGYTF; cdr3_nt: TGTGCCAGTAAAGATTGGAATGCTAACTATGGCTACACCTTC
d_call: TRBD1; j_call: TRBJ2-1; clone_size: few; v_call: TRBV10-1; cdr3_aa: CASSDPGTGGNEQFF; cdr3_nt: TGCGCCAGCAGTGATCCCGGGACAGGGGGCAATGAGCAGTTCTTC
d_call: TRBD1; j_call: TRBJ2-2; clone_size: -; v_call: TRBV5-1; cdr3_aa: CASSLGQGDTGELFF; cdr3_nt: TGCGCCAGCAGCTTGGGGCAGGGGGACACCGGGGAGCTGTTTTTT
d_call: TRBD2; j_call: TRBJ2-2; clone_size: medium-sized; v_call: TRBV7-9; cdr3_aa: CASSSGTSPRGELFF; cdr3_nt: TGTGCCAGCAGCTCCGGGACTAGCCCCAGGGGGGAGCTGTTTTTT
d_call: TRBD1; j_call: TRBJ1-1; clone_size: -; v_call: TRBV2; cdr3_aa: CASSVTGDWAEAFF; cdr3_nt: TGTGCCAGCTCCGTCACAGGGGATTGGGCAGAAGCTTTCTTT
d_call: -; j_call: TRBJ1-6; clone_size: -; v_call: TRBV6-1; cdr3_aa: CASTPDRLPNSPLHF; cdr3_nt: TGTGCCAGCACACCAGACAGGCTCCCTAATTCACCCCTCCACTTT
d_call: -; j_call: TRBJ1-1; clone_size: -; v_call: TRBV7-1; cdr3_aa: CASSLDKYTEAFF; cdr3_nt: TGTGCCAGCAGCTTAGACAAGTACACTGAAGCTTTCTTT
d_call: -; j_call: TRBJ2-3; clone_size: -; v_call: TRBV13; cdr3_aa: CASSLGARSTDTQYF; cdr3_nt: TGTGCCAGCAGCTTAGGGGCCAGAAGCACAGATACGCAGTATTTT
d_call: -; j_call: TRBJ2-2; clone_size: -; v_call: TRBV7-9; cdr3_aa: CASSVFTGSGKNTGELFF; cdr3_nt: TGTGCCAGCAGCGTATTCACAGGCTCGGGGAAGAACACCGGGGAGCTGTTTTTT
d_call: TRBD1; j_call: TRBJ1-1; clone_size: -; v_call: TRBV19; cdr3_aa: CASSPRTGVNTEAFF; cdr3_nt: TGTGCCAGTAGTCCGCGGACAGGAGTGAACACTGAAGCTTTCTTT
d_call: -; j_call: TRBJ2-2; clone_size: -; v_call: TRBV9; cdr3_aa: CASSTGQNPLIGELFF; cdr3_nt: TGTGCCAGCAGCACCGGACAGAACCCTCTGATCGGGGAGCTGTTTTTT
d_call: TRBD2; j_call: TRBJ2-7; clone_size: -; v_call: TRBV7-2; cdr3_aa: CASSPAGGAAYEQYF; cdr3_nt: TGTGCCAGCAGCCCGGCGGGGGGCGCTGCCTACGAGCAGTACTTC
d_call: -; j_call: TRBJ2-2; clone_size: -; v_call: TRBV7-2; cdr3_aa: CASSPQGRANTGELFF; cdr3_nt: TGTGCCAGCAGCCCCCAAGGCAGGGCGAACACCGGGGAGCTGTTTTTT
d_call: -; j_call: TRBJ2-7; clone_size: -; v_call: TRBV18; cdr3_aa: CASSPGVEQYF; cdr3_nt: TGTGCCAGCTCACCAGGGGTCGAGCAGTACTTC
d_call: -; j_call: TRBJ2-7; clone_size: -; v_call: TRBV4-3; cdr3_aa: CASSQEQNYEQYF; cdr3_nt: TGCGCCAGCAGCCAAGAACAGAACTACGAGCAGTACTTC
d_call: TRBD1; j_call: TRBJ2-7; clone_size: -; v_call: TRBV19; cdr3_aa: CASSTRQGAGYEQYF; cdr3_nt: TGTGCCAGTAGTACCCGACAGGGGGCGGGCTACGAGCAGTACTTC
d_call: -; j_call: TRBJ2-5; clone_size: -; v_call: TRBV30; cdr3_aa: CAWSVREETQYF; cdr3_nt: TGTGCCTGGAGTGTACGGGAAGAGACCCAGTACTTC
d_call: -; j_call: TRBJ1-2; clone_size: -; v_call: TRBV30; cdr3_aa: CAWSGIVVDGYTF; cdr3_nt: TGTGCCTGGAGTGGTATAGTTGTGGACGGCTACACCTTC
d_call: -; j_call: TRBJ1-3; clone_size: -; v_call: TRBV9; cdr3_aa: CASSASPFSGNTIYF; cdr3_nt: TGTGCCAGCAGCGCTAGTCCCTTCTCTGGAAACACCATATATTTT
d_call: -; j_call: TRBJ1-2; clone_size: -; v_call: TRBV9; cdr3_aa: CASTAPQRRGYTF; cdr3_nt: TGTGCCAGCACGGCTCCACAGCGGCGGGGCTACACCTTC
d_call: -; j_call: TRBJ2-6; clone_size: -; v_call: TRBV19; cdr3_aa: CASRQTASGANVLTF; cdr3_nt: TGTGCCAGTAGGCAAACAGCCTCTGGGGCCAACGTCCTGACTTTC
d_call: -; j_call: TRBJ1-6; clone_size: -; v_call: TRBV7-9; cdr3_aa: CASSLVGGSYNSPLHF; cdr3_nt: TGTGCCAGCAGCTTAGTTGGGGGCTCCTATAATTCACCCCTCCACTTT
d_call: -; j_call: TRBJ1-6; clone_size: -; v_call: TRBV5-4; cdr3_aa: CASSFGMGADNSPLHF; cdr3_nt: TGTGCCAGCAGTTTTGGTATGGGGGCTGATAATTCACCCCTCCACTTT
d_call: TRBD2; j_call: TRBJ2-1; clone_size: -; v_call: TRBV9; cdr3_aa: CASSLGLAEYNEQFF; cdr3_nt: TGTGCCAGCAGCTTGGGACTAGCGGAGTACAATGAGCAGTTCTTC
d_call: -; j_call: TRBJ1-2; clone_size: -; v_call: TRBV7-9; cdr3_aa: CASSLAGQYGYTF; cdr3_nt: TGTGCCAGCAGCTTAGCTGGACAGTATGGCTACACCTTC
d_call: -; j_call: TRBJ1-2; clone_size: -; v_call: TRBV4-2; cdr3_aa: CASSQGGQDTGYTF; cdr3_nt: TGTGCCAGCAGCCAAGGGGGTCAAGATACCGGATACACCTTC
d_call: -; j_call: TRBJ1-1; clone_size: -; v_call: TRBV6-1; cdr3_aa: CAVIYGNTEAFF; cdr3_nt: TGTGCCGTCATCTATGGGAACACTGAAGCTTTCTTT
d_call: -; j_call: TRBJ1-6; clone_size: -; v_call: TRBV25-1; cdr3_aa: CASSEYLGSSRDSPLHF; cdr3_nt: TGTGCCAGCAGTGAATATTTGGGCAGTTCGAGGGATTCACCCCTCCACTTT
d_call: -; j_call: TRBJ1-2; clone_size: -; v_call: TRBV6-4; cdr3_aa: CASSARSEGGYGYTF; cdr3_nt: TGTGCCAGCAGTGCCCGAAGTGAGGGTGGGTATGGCTACACCTTC
d_call: TRBD1; j_call: TRBJ2-1; clone_size: -; v_call: TRBV10-3; cdr3_aa: CAISRGDRTLQGQFF; cdr3_nt: TGTGCCATCAGTCGAGGGGACAGGACTTTACAGGGGCAGTTCTTC
d_call: -; j_call: TRBJ2-7; clone_size: -; v_call: TRBV7-3; cdr3_aa: CASSRTTGTYEQYF; cdr3_nt: TGTGCCAGCAGCCGAACGACCGGTACCTACGAGCAGTACTTC
d_call: TRBD2; j_call: TRBJ2-3; clone_size: -; v_call: TRBV2; cdr3_aa: CASSVVSGGPLLDTQYF; cdr3_nt: TGTGCCAGCAGTGTAGTTAGCGGGGGGCCTCTGTTAGATACGCAGTATTTT
d_call: -; j_call: TRBJ1-1; clone_size: -; v_call: TRBV6-5; cdr3_aa: CASSYSNGGNTEAFF; cdr3_nt: TGTGCCAGCAGTTACTCGAACGGGGGAAACACTGAAGCTTTCTTT
d_call: -; j_call: TRBJ1-2; clone_size: few; v_call: TRBV14; cdr3_aa: CASSQEGTTTVYGYTF; cdr3_nt: TGTGCCAGCAGCCAGGAGGGCACAACCACTGTCTATGGCTACACCTTC
d_call: TRBD1; j_call: TRBJ1-1; clone_size: -; v_call: TRBV5-6; cdr3_aa: CASTATGGWDGTEAFF; cdr3_nt: TGTGCCAGCACCGCGACAGGGGGGTGGGATGGTACTGAAGCTTTCTTT
d_call: -; j_call: TRBJ2-7; clone_size: -; v_call: TRBV14; cdr3_aa: CASSHEEWPSLNEQYF; cdr3_nt: TGTGCCAGCAGCCATGAAGAGTGGCCTAGTCTGAACGAGCAGTACTTC
d_call: -; j_call: TRBJ2-3; clone_size: -; v_call: TRBV9; cdr3_aa: CASSVDPTTSTDTQYF; cdr3_nt: TGTGCCAGCAGCGTAGACCCCACAACTAGCACAGATACGCAGTATTTT
d_call: -; j_call: TRBJ1-1; clone_size: once; v_call: TRBV29-1; cdr3_aa: CSVPATPEAFF; cdr3_nt: TGCAGCGTCCCAGCTACCCCTGAAGCTTTCTTT
d_call: TRBD1; j_call: TRBJ2-7; clone_size: -; v_call: TRBV7-6; cdr3_aa: CASSSGTGRAYEQYF; cdr3_nt: TGTGCCAGCAGCTCCGGGACAGGGAGGGCCTACGAGCAGTACTTC
d_call: TRBD1; j_call: TRBJ1-2; clone_size: -; v_call: TRBV6-5; cdr3_aa: CASSPGQGYTF; cdr3_nt: TGTGCCAGCAGTCCGGGACAGGGCTACACCTTC
d_call: -; j_call: TRBJ2-5; clone_size: -; v_call: TRBV7-9; cdr3_aa: CASSLLGQGMETQYF; cdr3_nt: TGTGCCAGCAGCTTGCTGGGGCAGGGAATGGAGACCCAGTACTTC
d_call: -; j_call: TRBJ1-3; clone_size: -; v_call: TRBV9; cdr3_aa: CASSGGFGNTIYF; cdr3_nt: TGTGCCAGCAGCGGAGGATTTGGAAACACCATATATTTT